This note documents a single T cell receptor beta chain sequence. This sample was taken from a study of blood T cell repertoires in COVID-19. On the study more broadly: Collection of acute and convalescent COVID-19 samples took place in the United States, Italy and Spain. From T cells, B-cell-depleted T cells, or PBMCs came the material, which was cDNA or gDNA.

Per the original methods: Estimation of nucleated cell counts relied on the amplification of reference gene primers. TCRdb's table, derived via immunoSEQ multiplex PCR, lists solely in-frame clones and lacks some. V, J and clone size are taken as reported in that table, and D and trimming were inferred from the DNA itself. The table includes about 130,000 clones, around four fifths detected once. Trimming at V came to 2 bases and at J to 4 bases, leaving 3 bases not matched to a gene. Germline CDR1 and CDR2: KGHSH and LQKENI. The CDR3 totals 15 residues. The source is a man aged 55 to 69 with acute or convalescent COVID-19. This chain connects TRBV18 to TRBJ1-1, with 11 bases fitting TRBD1. The specimen sequenced was peripheral blood. CDR3 sequence (DNA): TGTGCCAGCTCACCAGACGGACAGGGGGCCACTGAAGCTTTCTTT. Its translation is CASSPDGQGATEAFF.